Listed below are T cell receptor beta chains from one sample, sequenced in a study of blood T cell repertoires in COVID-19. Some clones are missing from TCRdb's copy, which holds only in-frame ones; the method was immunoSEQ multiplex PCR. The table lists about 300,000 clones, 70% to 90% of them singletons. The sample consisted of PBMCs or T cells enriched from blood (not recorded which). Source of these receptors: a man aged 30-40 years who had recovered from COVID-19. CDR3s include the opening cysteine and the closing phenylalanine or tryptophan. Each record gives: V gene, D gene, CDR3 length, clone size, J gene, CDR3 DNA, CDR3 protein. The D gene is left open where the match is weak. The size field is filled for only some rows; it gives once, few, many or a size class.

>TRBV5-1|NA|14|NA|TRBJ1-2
TGCGCCAGCAGCTTGGCCGGACAGAACTATGGCTACACCTTC
CASSLAGQNYGYTF
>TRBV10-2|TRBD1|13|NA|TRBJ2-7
TGCGCCACCACGCCAGGACAGGGGGGCGAGCAGTACTTC
CATTPGQGGEQYF
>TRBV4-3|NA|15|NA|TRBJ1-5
TGCGCCAGCAGCCGGACTTGGTACTCGGATCAGCCCCAGCATTTT
CASSRTWYSDQPQHF
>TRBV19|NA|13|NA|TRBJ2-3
TGTGCCAGTAACTCGAGGGGGACAGATACGCAGTATTTT
CASNSRGTDTQYF
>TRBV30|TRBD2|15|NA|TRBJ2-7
TGTGCCTGGAGTAAACCCTTGGGACTAATCTACGAGCAGTACTTC
CAWSKPLGLIYEQYF
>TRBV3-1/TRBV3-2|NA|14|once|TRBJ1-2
TGTGCCAGCAGCCAAGCGACGGGGTTATATGGCTACACCTTC
CASSQATGLYGYTF
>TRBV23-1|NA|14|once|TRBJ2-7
TGCGCCAGCAGCTGGAGCGCGACTACCTACGAGCAGTACTTC
CASSWSATTYEQYF
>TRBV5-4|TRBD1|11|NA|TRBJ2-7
TGTGCCAGCAGCGATGACAGGGGGCAGTACTTC
CASSDDRGQYF
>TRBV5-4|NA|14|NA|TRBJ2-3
TGTGCCAGCAGCTTGGTCGGGAGCACAGATACGCAGTATTTT
CASSLVGSTDTQYF
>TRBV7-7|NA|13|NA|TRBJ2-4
TGTGCTAGCAGCTTAGACAGAGAAAACATTCAGTACTTC
CASSLDRENIQYF
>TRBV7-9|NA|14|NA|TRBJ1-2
TGTGCCAGCAGCTTCCTATCGAGACGGGATGGCTACACCTTC
CASSFLSRRDGYTF
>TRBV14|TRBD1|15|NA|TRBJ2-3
TGTGCCAGCAGCAAGTCGACAGGGGGAACAGATACGCAGTATTTT
CASSKSTGGTDTQYF
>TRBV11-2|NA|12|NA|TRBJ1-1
TGTGCCAGCAGCTTAGATCGAACCGGAGCTTTCTTT
CASSLDRTGAFF
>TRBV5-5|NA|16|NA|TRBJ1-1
TGTGCCAGCAGCTGGGGGGGCAGATCCAAGAACACTGAAGCTTTCTTT
CASSWGGRSKNTEAFF
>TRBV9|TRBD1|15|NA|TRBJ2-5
TGTGCCAGCAGCGCTGGGACAGGGAAACAAGAGACCCAGTACTTC
CASSAGTGKQETQYF
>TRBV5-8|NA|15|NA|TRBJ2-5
TGTGCCAGCAGCTTGGTGCGGGGGCGTGGAGAGACCCAGTACTTC
CASSLVRGRGETQYF
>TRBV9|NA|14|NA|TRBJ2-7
TGTGCCAGCAGCGCAAACCATCAAGGGAGCGAGCAGTACTTC
CASSANHQGSEQYF
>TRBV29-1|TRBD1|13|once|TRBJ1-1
TGCAGCGTCGTCGGGACAGGGTGGGCTGAAGCTTTCTTT
CSVVGTGWAEAFF
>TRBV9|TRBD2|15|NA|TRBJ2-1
TGTGCCAGCAGCCAAACTAGCGGCTCCTACAATGAGCAGTTCTTC
CASSQTSGSYNEQFF
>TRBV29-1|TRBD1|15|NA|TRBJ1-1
TGCAGCGTTGAAGAGGCAGGGGGGCATAACACTGAAGCTTTCTTT
CSVEEAGGHNTEAFF
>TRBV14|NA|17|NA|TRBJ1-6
TGTGCCAGCAGCCAAGATGGGCGGGGTAAAGTCCATTCACCCCTCCACTTT
CASSQDGRGKVHSPLHF
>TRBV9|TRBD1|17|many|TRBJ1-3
TGTGCCAGCAGCCCCGGGACAGTACTTTCAACCGGAAACACCATATATTTT
CASSPGTVLSTGNTIYF
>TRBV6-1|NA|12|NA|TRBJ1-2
TGTGCCAGCAGTGAACAGGGATATGGCTACACCTTC
CASSEQGYGYTF
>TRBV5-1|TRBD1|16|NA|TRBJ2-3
TGCGCCAGCAGCTTGGCAGGGGGCGATTTGGTGGATACGCAGTATTTT
CASSLAGGDLVDTQYF
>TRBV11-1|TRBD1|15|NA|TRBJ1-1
TGTGCCAGCAGCTTAGCGCGCAGGACAGGCACTGAAGCTTTCTTT
CASSLARRTGTEAFF
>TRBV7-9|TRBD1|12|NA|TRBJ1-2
TGTGCCAGCAGCTTTGGACAGGATGGCTACACCTTC
CASSFGQDGYTF
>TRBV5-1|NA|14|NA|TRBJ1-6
TGCGCCAGCAGCAGCGGATCGTATAATTCACCCCTCCACTTT
CASSSGSYNSPLHF
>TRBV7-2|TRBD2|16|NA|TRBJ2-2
TGTGCCAGCAGCGAAGGGCTAGCGGGGAACACCGGGGAGCTGTTTTTT
CASSEGLAGNTGELFF
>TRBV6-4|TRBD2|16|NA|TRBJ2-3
TGTGCCAGCAGTGACACACTAGCGGGGGGGCGAGATACGCAGTATTTT
CASSDTLAGGRDTQYF
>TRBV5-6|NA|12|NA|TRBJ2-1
TGTGCCAGCAGCTTCTCGTCTAATGAGCAGTTCTTC
CASSFSSNEQFF
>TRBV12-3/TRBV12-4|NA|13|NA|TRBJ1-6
TGTGCCAGCAGTTTAGCCCTTAATTCACCCCTCCACTTT
CASSLALNSPLHF
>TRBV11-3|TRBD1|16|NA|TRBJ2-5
TGTGCCAGCAGCTTTTGCCCGGACAGGGGGCTCGAGACCCAGTACTTC
CASSFCPDRGLETQYF
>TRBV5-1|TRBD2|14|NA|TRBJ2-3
TGCGCCAGCAGCGGGGGGACTAGGGCCGATACGCAGTATTTT
CASSGGTRADTQYF
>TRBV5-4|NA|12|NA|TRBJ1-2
TGTGCCAGCAGCTTCAGGACGGGAGGCTACACCTTC
CASSFRTGGYTF
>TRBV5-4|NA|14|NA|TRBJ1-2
TGTGCCAGCAGCGGACAGCTTACTAACTATGGCTACACCTTC
CASSGQLTNYGYTF
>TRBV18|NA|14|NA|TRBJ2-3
TGTGCCAGCTCACCGGCCGCAGGGGCAGATACGCAGTATTTT
CASSPAAGADTQYF
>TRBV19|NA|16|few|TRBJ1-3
TGTGCCAGTAGTTCCCAGGGGTGGTTCGCTGGAAACACCATATATTTT
CASSSQGWFAGNTIYF
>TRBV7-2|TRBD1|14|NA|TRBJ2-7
TGTGCCAGCAGCTTGGGACAGGGGCTCTACGAGCAGTACTTC
CASSLGQGLYEQYF
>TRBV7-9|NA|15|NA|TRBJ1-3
TGTGCCAGCAGCTCTCACAGGGTTGTTGGAAACACCATATATTTT
CASSSHRVVGNTIYF
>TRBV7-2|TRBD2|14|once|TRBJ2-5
TGTGCCAGCACCCTGAGGCGGGGGCAAGAGACCCAGTACTTC
CASTLRRGQETQYF
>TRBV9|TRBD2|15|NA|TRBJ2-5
TGTGCCAGCAGCGCTAGCGGGGGGGCCTCGGAGACCCAGTACTTC
CASSASGGASETQYF
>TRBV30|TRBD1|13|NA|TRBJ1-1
TGTGCCTGGGGGGGCACAGGGGACACTGAAGCTTTCTTT
CAWGGTGDTEAFF
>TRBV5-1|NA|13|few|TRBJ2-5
TGCGCCAGCAGCTTGGCCTCCCGGGAGACCCAGTACTTC
CASSLASRETQYF
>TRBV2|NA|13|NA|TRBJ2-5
TGTGCCAGCAGTGAGACTGTCCGGGAGACCCAGTACTTC
CASSETVRETQYF
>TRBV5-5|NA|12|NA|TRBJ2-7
TGTGCCAGCAGCTTGTTTGGAGGGGAGCAGTACTTC
CASSLFGGEQYF
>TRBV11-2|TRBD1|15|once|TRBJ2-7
TGTGCCAGCAGCCCCAGGGGGACAGGGGGATACGAGCAGTACTTC
CASSPRGTGGYEQYF
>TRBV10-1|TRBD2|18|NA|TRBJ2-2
TGCGCCAGCAGTGAGTGGGGACTAGCGGGGCTGAACACCGGGGAGCTGTTTTTT
CASSEWGLAGLNTGELFF
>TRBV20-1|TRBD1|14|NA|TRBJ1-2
TGCAGTGCTAGTTCGGCGGACAGGCTCTATGGCTACACCTTC
CSASSADRLYGYTF
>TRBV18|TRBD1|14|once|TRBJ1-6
TGTGCCAGCTCAACTGGGACAGCCAATTCACCCCTCCACTTT
CASSTGTANSPLHF
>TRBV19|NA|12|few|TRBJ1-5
TGTGCCAGTAGTATCGGCAATCAGCCCCAGCATTTT
CASSIGNQPQHF
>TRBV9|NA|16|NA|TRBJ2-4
TGTGCCAGCAGCCCCCCCGGGAGCGCCTTCAAAAACATTCAGTACTTC
CASSPPGSAFKNIQYF